This T cell receptor beta chain was recovered during a study of cytomegalovirus exposure and HLA in healthy donors. Study-wide context: HLA-typed donors contributed some 85 million unique TCRs, which were held in an early data release.

There are 16 residues in the CDR3. V was clipped by 4 bases and J by 2 bases, with 15 bases between them. Germline assignment: CDR1 MNHNS and CDR2 SASEGT. A multiplex PCR was run with 60 Vbeta primers and 13 Jbeta primers. Clones were read by immunoSEQ multiplex PCR, and TCRdb kept only the in-frame ones, dropping some. Among 200,000 or so clones listed, approximately 81% were seen once. In the case of this clone: Its cognate antigen is unknown.

Whole-study findings and limits: Accurate prediction of HLA-A and HLA-B alleles (for most subjects) was reportedly achieved from TCR beta sequences. Researchers left out some V segments, among them TRBV6-2 and TRBV6-3, as indistinguishable. According to reports, the classifier identified cytomegalovirus status with high specificity and sensitivity.

The rearrangement links TRBV6-1 to TRBJ1-5, with a possible D match to TRBD1 (5 bases). Sample: PBMCs. This TCR derives from a human donor in good health. CDR3 sequence: CASSVQGWTGNQPQHF. DNA of the CDR3: TGTGCCAGCAGTGTTCAGGGATGGACCGGCAATCAGCCCCAGCATTTT.